Shown below are 5 T cell receptor beta chains from a single sample sequenced in a study of T cells in Graves' hyperthyroidism and ophthalmopathy. Researchers took RNA transcripts and amplified the TCR beta CDR3 regions from them. The HTBI primer set was used in a first-round RT-PCR of the TCR CDR3. TCRdb processed the multiplex PCR reads anew with MiXCR; each CDR3 protein has one entry. In the table there are 550,000 to 600,000 distinct CDR3 sequences, more than 45% of which are singletons. The sample consisted of peripheral blood or thyroid tissue (not recorded which). These receptors came from an adult woman with Graves' disease, either hyperthyroidism or ophthalmopathy (not recorded which).

There are many counts of this clonotype. The rearrangement joins TRBV7-6 to TRBJ2-7, with D possibly matching TRBD1 (5 bases). CDR1 is SGHVS, CDR2 FNYEAQ, per germline. There are 14 residues in the CDR3. V lost 5 bases to trimming and J lost 6 bases, with 17 bases between them. The CDR3 region has the DNA TGTGCCAGCAGCGCTCGCGTTGGGCAGGGCGAGCAGTACTTC. Translated: CASSARVGQGEQYF.

This clonotype was seen only a few times. V and J are TRBV7-2 and TRBJ2-3; possible D gene TRBD2, 5 bases. Germline CDR1 and CDR2: SGHTA and FQGNSA. The germline V and J ends were trimmed by 7 bases and 2 bases, with 13 bases remaining between them. The CDR3 has 14 residues. The CDR3 DNA reads TGTGCCAGCACCCCGAGGGCCGCCACAGATACGCAGTATTTT. Protein: CASTPRAATDTQYF.

This clonotype was seen repeatedly, ten times or more. The chain has TRBV6-1 and TRBJ1-5; D gene ambiguous. Germline loops: CDR1 MNHNS, CDR2 SASEGT. There are 15 residues in the CDR3. Deletions cut 5 bases from V and 4 bases from J, with 15 bases between. The CDR3 bases are TGTGCCAGCAGTCCCCAGGAGTACCTAAATCAGCCCCAGCATTTT. Encoded protein: CASSPQEYLNQPQHF.

This clonotype was recorded at least ten times. This rearrangement joins TRBV6-1 to TRBJ2-3; D is undetermined. V was clipped by 10 bases and J by 4 bases, with 12 bases between them. This CDR3 contains 12 residues. The germline V gene has CDR1 MNHNS and CDR2 SASEGT. The CDR3 nucleotides read TGTGCCACCCATATTCCCTCAGATACGCAGTATTTT. It specifies CATHIPSDTQYF.

The J gene is TRBJ2-5, the V gene TRBV5-1, with D possibly being TRBD1 (6 bases). This CDR3 spans 14 amino acids. CDR1 is SGHRS and CDR2 is YFSETQ in the germline V gene. Trimming shortened V by 2 bases and J by 4 bases, and 12 bases separated the two germline ends. Here the CDR3 reads CASSLTGRRETQYF. DNA of the CDR3: TGCGCCAGCAGCTTAACAGGGAGAAGAGAGACCCAGTACTTC.